Following are 30 T cell receptor beta chains from one sample sequenced in a study of blood T cell repertoires in COVID-19 (dated by TCRdb to about 2020). Libraries were built with the immunoSEQ multiplex PCR assay. The source is immuneACCESS, and TCRdb retained only in-frame sequences with V and J called. Part of the clones is not carried over; for the studies checked, unresolved V genes explain less than half of this, and the remainder is unexplained. The sample table holds approximately 210,000 clones, of which 88% were seen once. 4.4% of the sample goes to the ten largest clones. The sample taken for sequencing was peripheral blood. Source of these receptors: a human donor in a cohort sampled during active COVID-19.

This clone was observed a single time. The genes are TRBV2 and TRBJ1-3; D perhaps matches TRBD1 (6 bases). From germline, CDR1 is SNHLY and CDR2 FYNNEI. The CDR3 sequence is 17 residues long. Trimming pared 7 bases from V and 0 bases from J, leaving 19 bases between. The CDR3, as DNA: TGTGCCAGCATCTGGCAAAGACAGGTTCGCTCTGGAAACACCATATATTTT. This encodes CASIWQRQVRSGNTIYF. Drawing the rest from reference TRBV2 and TRBJ1-3, the complete variable domain is EPEVTQTPSHQVTQMGQEVILRCVPISNHLYFYWYRQILGQKVEFLVSFYNNEISEKSEIFDDQFSVERPDGSNFTLKIRSTKLEDSAMYFCASIWQRQVRSGNTIYFGEGSWLTVV.

The CDR3 reads CASSLDLIAAGNEQFF. CDR3 coding DNA: TGTGCCAGCAGCTTAGATCTGATAGCAGCGGGCAATGAGCAGTTCTTC. The chain couples TRBV7-9 to TRBJ2-1, with D possibly being TRBD2 (6 bases). In germline, CDR1 is SEHNR, CDR2 FQNEAQ (reference sequence). V shed 1 base and J shed 6 bases, with 16 bases lying between them. The CDR3 runs 16 residues.

This rearrangement joins TRBV2 to TRBJ2-6; D is perhaps TRBD1 (5 bases). The CDR3 runs 17 residues. Germline V gene data show CDR1 as SNHLY and CDR2 as FYNNEI. Trimming stripped 10 bases from V and 0 bases from J, with 19 bases between. The CDR3 loop is CATRLSDRTSGANVLTF. In nucleotides, the CDR3 is TGTGCCACCCGCCTTAGTGACAGAACCTCTGGGGCCAACGTCCTGACTTTC.

The genes are TRBV27 and TRBJ1-2; D may be TRBD1 (6 bases). V lost 6 bases and J 4 bases, leaving 15 bases between the germline ends. Germline CDR1 and CDR2: MNHEY and SMNVEV (reference sequence). This CDR3 is 14 amino acids long. The CDR3, as DNA: TGTGCCAGCAGGCCTGGGGGGGCCGCCTATGGCTACACCTTC. Its translation: CASRPGGAAYGYTF.

The chain couples TRBV3-1 (or the pseudogene TRBV3-2) to TRBJ1-4; weak D call: TRBD1 (5 bases). The CDR3 covers 13 residues. Trimming removed 4 bases at V and 7 bases at J, with 10 bases between. Germline CDR1 reads LGHDT; CDR2 reads YNNKEL (reference sequence). DNA of the CDR3: TGTGCCAGCAGCCCCTCAGGGTTTGAAAAACTGTTTTTT. Translating it yields CASSPSGFEKLFF.

This sequence joins TRBV25-1 and TRBJ1-6; D is ambiguous. Per germline, CDR1 MGHDK and CDR2 SYGVNS. The V gene lost 0 bases and the J gene lost 9 bases, with 12 bases spanning the gap. The CDR3 has 15 amino acids. The CDR3 DNA reads TGTGCCAGCAGTGAATATTTGGGAGCCACTTCACCCCTCCACTTT. Translating gives CASSEYLGATSPLHF.

The J gene is TRBJ2-7, the V gene TRBV2; 8 bases align to TRBD2. Per germline, CDR1 SNHLY and CDR2 FYNNEI. Trimming at V came to 7 bases and at J to 0 bases, leaving 5 bases not matched to a gene. The CDR3 extends over 14 amino acids. CDR3 nucleotides: TGTGCCAGCACTCTCGGGGGGGCCTCCTACGAGCAGTACTTC. Translated, it gives CASTLGGASYEQYF.

The rearrangement joins TRBV6-1 to TRBJ2-7; 7 bases line up with TRBD1. The CDR3 consists of 15 residues. The V gene's germline CDR1 is MNHNS and CDR2 SASEGT. Trimming cost V 2 bases and J 6 bases; bases outside gene matches: 10. The CDR3 nucleotides are TGTGCCAGCAGTGAAACCACAGGGGTCTCAAGCGAGCAGTACTTC. This codes for CASSETTGVSSEQYF.

This chain connects TRBV5-1 to TRBJ2-1, with TRBD2 matching 11 bases. CDR1 and CDR2 from the germline V gene are SGHRS and YFSETQ. J gave up 2 bases and V 4 bases, and 2 bases lay outside the gene matches. The CDR3 runs 15 residues. The CDR3 coding sequence is TGCGCCAGCAGCCCACTAGCGGGAGCCTACAATGAGCAGTTCTTC. Translation: CASSPLAGAYNEQFF. Together with reference TRBV5-1 and TRBJ2-1, the CDR3 gives the full variable domain: KAGVTQTPRYLIKTRGQQVTLSCSPISGHRSVSWYQQTPGQGLQFLFEYFSETQRNKGNFPGRFSGRQFSNSRSEMNVSTLELGDSALYLCASSPLAGAYNEQFFGPGTRLTVL.

The chain has TRBV28 and TRBJ1-5, with 7 bases matching TRBD1. V lost 7 bases, J lost 7 bases, and 13 bases stayed unmatched. The CDR3 sequence is 15 residues long. Germline V gives CDR1 MDHEN, CDR2 SYDVKM. CDR3 nucleotides: TGTGCCAGCAACCAACAGGGGATGGCCCGGCAGCCCCAGCATTTT. It specifies CASNQQGMARQPQHF.

This chain joins TRBV28 and TRBJ2-7; unclear D gene. V was clipped by 6 bases and J by 3 bases, with 3 bases between them. Per germline, CDR1 MDHEN and CDR2 SYDVKM. This CDR3 spans 10 amino acids. The CDR3 DNA is TGTGCCAGCAGCCTCTACGAGCAGTACTTC. Protein product: CASSLYEQYF.

The chain is built from TRBV27 and TRBJ2-2; possible D gene TRBD2, 5 bases. The CDR3 covers 14 residues. Germline-derived CDR1 and CDR2 are MNHEY and SMNVEV (reference sequence). V was shortened by 8 bases and J by 4 bases, with 14 bases between the two germline ends. CDR3 coding DNA: TGTGCCAGCGAAGGACGTGAGGGCACCGGGGAGCTGTTTTTT. Its protein product is CASEGREGTGELFF.

A single count supports this clone. The rearrangement links TRBV2 to TRBJ2-2; tentative D call: TRBD1 (8 bases). In germline, CDR1 is SNHLY, CDR2 FYNNEI. The CDR3 is 16 residues long. V shed 1 base and J shed 6 bases, with 15 bases lying between them. The CDR3 spells CASSEVQGGMSGELFF. The CDR3, as DNA: TGTGCCAGCAGTGAAGTACAGGGGGGGATGTCCGGGGAGCTGTTTTTT. Drawing the rest from reference TRBV2 and TRBJ2-2, the complete variable domain is EPEVTQTPSHQVTQMGQEVILRCVPISNHLYFYWYRQILGQKVEFLVSFYNNEISEKSEIFDDQFSVERPDGSNFTLKIRSTKLEDSAMYFCASSEVQGGMSGELFFGEGSRLTVL.

The rearrangement links TRBV9 to TRBJ1-2; D is perhaps TRBD1 (6 bases). Germline V CDR1 and CDR2: SGDLS, YYNGEE. The V gene lost 3 bases and the J gene lost 4 bases, with 13 bases spanning the gap. The CDR3 consists of 14 residues. Written as DNA, the CDR3 is TGTGCCAGCAGCGGAGCCCTCAGGGGCTATGGCTACACCTTC. The encoded protein is CASSGALRGYGYTF.

The chain links TRBV6-2 or TRBV6-3 to TRBJ2-5, with a possible D match to TRBD2 (6 bases). The germline CDR1 and CDR2 sequences are MNHEY and SVGEGT. The CDR3 covers 14 residues. V was pared by 2 bases and J by 5 bases, with 12 bases between. CDR3 sequence: CASSYRATRETQYF. The CDR3 DNA reads TGTGCCAGCAGTTACCGGGCGACTAGGGAGACCCAGTACTTC.

V usage is TRBV28 and J usage is TRBJ2-1; D gene ambiguous. V was pared by 3 bases and J by 4 bases, with 4 bases between. Germline V gives CDR1 MDHEN, CDR2 SYDVKM. The CDR3 covers 12 residues. The DNA of the CDR3 is TGTGCCAGCAGTTTCAGTTACAATGAGCAGTTCTTC. Protein: CASSFSYNEQFF. The complete variable domain, with remaining parts taken from reference TRBV28 and TRBJ2-1, reads DVKVTQSSRYLVKRTGEKVFLECVQDMDHENMFWYRQDPGLGLRLIYFSYDVKMKEKGDIPEGYSVSREKKERFSLILESASTNQTSMYLCASSFSYNEQFFGPGTRLTVL.

This rearrangement joins TRBV6-1 to TRBJ1-2, with a possible D match to TRBD1 (5 bases). Deletions cut 2 bases from V and 5 bases from J, with 12 bases between. The germline gives CDR1 MNHNS, CDR2 SASEGT. The CDR3 is made up of 14 amino acids. The CDR3, as DNA: TGTGCCAGCAGTGAACAGACAGCTAGTTATGGCTACACCTTC. This encodes CASSEQTASYGYTF.

This clone was recorded once. The V gene is TRBV28, the J gene TRBJ2-1; 8 bases line up with TRBD1. In germline, CDR1 is MDHEN, CDR2 SYDVKM. The V and J ends lost 5 bases and 9 bases, in that order; junction bases with no gene match: 15. The CDR3 spans 16 residues. In nucleotides, the CDR3 is TGTGCCAGCAGTGATCCCACCACGACAGGGGCAGGTGAGCAGTTCTTC. Translating gives CASSDPTTTGAGEQFF.

The chain joins TRBV6-1 to TRBJ2-7; TRBD2 aligns across 8 bases. This CDR3 contains 15 residues. From germline, CDR1 is MNHNS and CDR2 SASEGT. The V and J ends lost 3 bases and 2 bases, in that order; junction bases with no gene match: 6. CDR3 nucleotides: TGTGCCAGCAGTGAGTTGTTAGCGGGGCCCTACGAGCAGTACTTC. As protein: CASSELLAGPYEQYF.

This clone has just one count. The rearrangement uses TRBV7-9 and TRBJ1-2; D unclear. Germline CDR1 and CDR2: SEHNR and FQNEAQ (reference sequence). The CDR3 runs 13 residues. Trimming cost V 6 bases and J 4 bases, with 12 bases left between them. The CDR3 protein is CASSPTGGYGYTF. The CDR3 DNA sequence: TGTGCCAGCAGTCCAACTGGAGGCTATGGCTACACCTTC.

The chain recombines TRBV7-2 with TRBJ2-1, with 8 bases aligning to TRBD1. Trimming cost V 4 bases and J 12 bases; bases outside gene matches: 20. The CDR3 has 17 amino acids. CDR1 SGHTA and CDR2 FQGNSA come from the germline V gene. CDR3 DNA sequence: TGTGCCAGCAGCTCCGCACGATCGGGACAGGCGACAATGGGGCAGTTCTTC. It codes for CASSSARSGQATMGQFF.

The rearrangement uses TRBV27 and TRBJ2-1; a possible D gene is TRBD2 (5 bases). CDR1 and CDR2 (germline): MNHEY, SMNVEV (reference sequence). V dropped 5 bases and J dropped 3 bases, with 14 bases sitting between them. The CDR3 has 15 amino acids. CDR3 sequence reads: CASSLGSTIYNEQFF. The CDR3 region has the DNA TGTGCCAGCAGTCTAGGGTCGACTATCTACAATGAGCAGTTCTTC.

This clone is medium-sized in the sample. The chain joins TRBV6-2 or TRBV6-3 to TRBJ2-1, with 9 bases fitting TRBD2. The CDR3 covers 16 residues. V lost 4 bases, J lost 1 base, and 5 bases stayed unmatched. Germline CDR1 is MNHEY and CDR2 is SVGEGT. The CDR3 region has the DNA TGTGCCAGCAGTTCTTCTAGCGGGGATTCCTACAATGAGCAGTTCTTC. This translates into CASSSSSGDSYNEQFF.

V gene TRBV21-1 combines with J gene TRBJ2-1; the D call of TRBD1 is as the table states it, not checked on the DNA. TRBV21-1 constitutes a pseudogene. CDR3 length: 20 amino acids. CDR3 amino acids: CASSKWDRGYRPPSYNEQFF. The CDR3, as DNA: TGTGCCAGCAGCAAATGGGACAGGGGTTACCGACCCCCCTCCTACAATGAGCAGTTCTTC.

The V and J genes are TRBV5-1 and TRBJ1-1; 8 positions match TRBD1. This CDR3 has 13 residues. The germline CDR1 and CDR2 sequences are SGHRS and YFSETQ. The ends lost 5 bases at V and 2 bases at J; junction bases unmatched: 2. CDR3 residues: CASRDRGNTEAFF. In DNA, the CDR3 is TGCGCCAGCAGAGACAGGGGCAACACTGAAGCTTTCTTT.

Written as DNA, the CDR3 is TGCGCCAGCAGCCGGACTAGCGGTACCTACAATGAGCAGTTCTTC. Its translation is CASSRTSGTYNEQFF. V is TRBV4-3 and J is TRBJ2-1, with 10 bases matching TRBD2. This CDR3 is built from 15 residues. The V gene's germline CDR1 is LGHNA and CDR2 YSLEER. Trimming removed 4 bases from V and 2 bases from J; junction bases left unmatched: 2.

The chain employs TRBV19 and TRBJ2-7, with 8 bases identical to TRBD2. This CDR3 is built from 11 residues. The junction had 4 bases not matched to a gene; V was cut back by 8 bases and J by 7 bases. Per the germline V gene, CDR1 is LNHDA and CDR2 is SQIVND (reference sequence). The CDR3 region is CASSTGGEQYF. The CDR3 bases are TGTGCCAGTTCGACGGGGGGGGAGCAGTACTTC.

The J gene is TRBJ1-6, the V gene TRBV30, with a tentative D call TRBD1 (6 bases). V dropped 8 bases and J dropped 0 bases, with 14 bases sitting between them. Germline CDR1 and CDR2: GTSNPN and SVGIG (reference sequence). The CDR3 length is 15 residues. Here the CDR3 reads CAATPGHSYNSPLHF. In nucleotides, the CDR3 is TGTGCCGCCACCCCGGGACACTCCTATAATTCACCCCTCCACTTT.

This clone was observed a few times. The chain links TRBV5-1 to TRBJ2-7, with 7 bases aligning to TRBD2. The CDR3 runs to 14 residues. V lost 4 bases to trimming and J lost 2 bases; unmatched junction nucleotides: 6. Germline V gene data show CDR1 as SGHRS and CDR2 as YFSETQ. CDR3 amino acids: CASSPAGRAYEQYF. The CDR3 DNA sequence: TGCGCCAGCAGCCCAGCGGGACGAGCCTACGAGCAGTACTTC.

The chain uses TRBV5-4 and TRBJ2-7; 13 bases are a match to TRBD2. Germline values: CDR1 SGHNT, CDR2 YYREEE (reference sequence). This CDR3 comprises 16 residues. J was trimmed by 5 bases and V by 4 bases; bases with no gene match: 9. CDR3 DNA sequence: TGTGCCAGCAGCCTCGGGACTAGCGGGATGAGGGACGAGCAGTACTTC. It yields the protein CASSLGTSGMRDEQYF.